This T cell receptor (beta chain) was captured by sequencing in a study of response to subunit inactivated influenza vaccine. In this sample, this clonotype turned up many times. Its target is not known. The CDR3 runs 16 residues. Per germline, CDR1 SGHDN and CDR2 FVKESK. J was trimmed by 10 bases and V by 4 bases; bases with no gene match: 14. Study-wide results and limits: Authors suggested few new T cells are recruited by each seasonal influenza vaccination.

TCRdb called the RT-PCR reads again in MiXCR, with one record for every CDR3 protein. Here the sample spans around 760,000 distinct CDR3 sequences, about 14% being singletons. The TCR comes from a man between 45 and 60 years old who received an inactivated influenza vaccine. The V and J genes are TRBV14 and TRBJ2-1, with TRBD2 matching over 9 bases. Sequenced here: PBMCs from blood, sampled 14 to 15 days before vaccination. CDR3 DNA sequence: TGTGCCAGCAGCCGATGGGGGCGGGAGGGCCTCTCAGAGCAGTTCTTC. It yields the protein CASSRWGREGLSEQFF.